This passage covers 26 T cell receptor beta chains from one sample sequenced in a study of vaccination and CD4 T cells after COVID-19. Cultured CD4+ T-cell DNA underwent Oncomine TCR Beta short-read sequencing. TCRdb itself ran the PCR reads through MiXCR, one entry per CDR3 protein. Found here are about 15,000 distinct CDR3 sequences, 50% to 55% of them singletons; the top ten hold 7.5% to 9%. These receptors have no identified antigens. Stated treatment: roughly nine-day PBMC culture with coronavirus spike peptide pools or control peptides (ViraFEST assay). Sequenced sample: CD4+ T cells from blood, cultured in vitro. All receptors derive from a human donor who had recovered from COVID-19.

The V gene is TRBV2, the J gene TRBJ2-1, with TRBD2 as a possible D gene (5 bases). The CDR3 spans 13 residues. Germline V gene data show CDR1 as SNHLY and CDR2 as FYNNEI. The ends were cut back, 5 bases at V and 3 bases at J, with 8 bases in the middle. This CDR3 is CASSFRDYNEQFF. CDR3 sequence (DNA): TGTGCCAGCAGTTTCCGGGACTACAATGAGCAGTTCTTC.

Here the CDR3 reads CASSNWGAGNTIYF. DNA of the CDR3: TGTGCCAGCAGTAACTGGGGGGCTGGAAACACCATATATTTT. This chain links TRBV6-5 with TRBJ1-3; tentative D call: TRBD1 (5 bases). The germline V gene has CDR1 MNHEY and CDR2 SVGAGI. Deletions cut 5 bases from V and 2 bases from J, with 10 bases between. The CDR3 has 14 residues.

The chain combines TRBV5-1 with TRBJ2-3; D is perhaps TRBD2 (5 bases). V shed 5 bases and J shed 4 bases, with 8 bases lying between them. Looked up from germline, CDR1 is SGHRS and CDR2 is YFSETQ. The CDR3 spans 12 residues. CDR3 nucleotide sequence: TGCGCCAGCAGATCGAGGGCAGATACGCAGTATTTT. It translates to CASRSRADTQYF. The whole variable domain, filled in from reference TRBV5-1 and TRBJ2-3, reads KAGVTQTPRYLIKTRGQQVTLSCSPISGHRSVSWYQQTPGQGLQFLFEYFSETQRNKGNFPGRFSGRQFSNSRSEMNVSTLELGDSALYLCASRSRADTQYFGPGTRLTVL.

This rearrangement joins TRBV7-9 to TRBJ1-6, with D uncertain. The CDR3 covers 12 residues. The V end lost 3 bases, the J end lost 11 bases, and 8 bases lay between the germline ends. Germline CDR1 and CDR2: SEHNR and FQNEAQ (reference sequence). The CDR3 DNA reads TGTGCCAGCAGCTTCTCGGAGACACCCCTCCACTTT. It yields the protein CASSFSETPLHF.

This chain connects TRBV5-8 to TRBJ2-5; 8 bases line up with TRBD2. CDR1 is SGHTS, CDR2 YDEGEE, per germline. With 3 bases clipped from V and 5 bases from J, the junction kept 9 bases outside the gene matches. CDR3 length: 15 amino acids. CDR3 DNA: TGTGCCAGCAGCTCCCGGGGGGGGACCGGGGAGACCCAGTACTTC. This translates into CASSSRGGTGETQYF.

The chain employs TRBV19 and TRBJ1-5; D uncertain. The CDR3 is made up of 14 amino acids. V lost 6 bases and J lost 5, with 14 bases in between. CDR1 is LNHDA and CDR2 is SQIVND in the germline V gene (reference sequence). CDR3 nucleotide sequence: TGTGCCAGTAGCCCATCCTGGCGCGATCAGCCCCAGCATTTT. Protein: CASSPSWRDQPQHF.

This clonotype was detected a few times. The V gene is TRBV12-3 or TRBV12-4, the J gene TRBJ1-1; 7 positions agree with TRBD1. J was trimmed by 8 bases and V by 3 bases; bases with no gene match: 9. This CDR3 is 14 amino acids long. CDR3 nucleotides: TGTGCCAGCAGTTTTGGATCGGGGGACAGAGAAGCTTTCTTT. Encoded protein: CASSFGSGDREAFF.

The genes are TRBV11-2 and TRBJ2-1; weak D call: TRBD1 (6 bases). From germline, CDR1 is SGHAT and CDR2 FQNNGV. The CDR3 is 16 amino acids. Trimming shortened V by 4 bases and J by 10 bases, and 23 bases separated the two germline ends. The CDR3 reads CASSSDSSGRAGEQFF. The DNA for the CDR3 is TGTGCCAGCAGCTCGGACAGTTCGGGACGAGCTGGAGAGCAGTTCTTC.

This rearrangement joins TRBV20-1 to TRBJ1-1, with D possibly being TRBD1 (6 bases). Trimming removed 4 bases from V and 3 bases from J, with 18 bases in between. Germline V gene sequence: CDR1 DFQATT, CDR2 SNEGSKA (reference sequence). The CDR3 is 15 amino acids. CDR3 loop: CSATLTKHRDTEAFF. In DNA, the CDR3 is TGCAGTGCTACCTTAACAAAACACAGGGACACTGAAGCTTTCTTT.

This clonotype is labeled as medium-sized. V usage is TRBV5-1 and J usage is TRBJ2-3; D might be TRBD1 or TRBD2, each matching 6 bases. The length of the CDR3 is 16 residues. Trimming removed 4 bases from V and 2 bases from J, with 17 bases in between. The germline CDR1 and CDR2 sequences are SGHRS and YFSETQ. This CDR3 is CASSAAGQGVTDTQYF. DNA for the CDR3: TGCGCCAGCAGCGCGGCGGGACAAGGGGTCACAGATACGCAGTATTTT. Full variable domain (missing parts from reference TRBV5-1 and TRBJ2-3): KAGVTQTPRYLIKTRGQQVTLSCSPISGHRSVSWYQQTPGQGLQFLFEYFSETQRNKGNFPGRFSGRQFSNSRSEMNVSTLELGDSALYLCASSAAGQGVTDTQYFGPGTRLTVL.

The chain is built from TRBV6-1 and TRBJ2-5; 12 bases align to TRBD2. The germline CDR1 and CDR2 sequences are MNHNS and SASEGT. The CDR3 totals 14 residues. V was pared by 7 bases and J by 7 bases, with 7 bases of the junction left unmatched. As DNA, the CDR3 is TGTGCCAGCACGCGACTAGCGGGAGTGGGGACCCAGTACTTC. Encoded protein: CASTRLAGVGTQYF.

This clonotype was recorded once. This rearrangement joins TRBV11-2 to TRBJ2-7; 8 positions match TRBD2. The germline V gene encodes CDR1 SGHAT and CDR2 FQNNGV. Unmatched junction bases numbered 9, after V lost 1 base and J lost 7 bases. This CDR3 has 15 residues. CDR3 sequence reads: CASSLALADPLEQYF. CDR3 sequence (DNA): TGTGCCAGCAGCTTAGCACTAGCGGACCCCTTGGAGCAGTACTTC. Filled out from reference TRBV11-2 and TRBJ2-7, the complete variable domain reads EAGVAQSPRYKIIEKRQSVAFWCNPISGHATLYWYQQILGQGPKLLIQFQNNGVVDDSQLPKDRFSAERLKGVDSTLKIQPAKLEDSAVYLCASSLALADPLEQYFGPGTRLTVT.

This clonotype was seen only a few times. The J gene is TRBJ1-1, the V gene TRBV27, with 10 positions matching TRBD1. The junction had 3 bases not matched to a gene; V was cut back by 4 bases and J by 1 base. Germline CDR1 MNHEY, CDR2 SMNVEV (reference sequence). The CDR3 covers 15 residues. CDR3 amino acids: CASSSGTGANTEAFF. The CDR3 nucleotides are TGTGCCAGCAGTTCCGGGACAGGGGCGAACACTGAAGCTTTCTTT.

Details on this clonotype: Given a much more abundant clone one base away, this may be a read error. The chain joins TRBV30 to TRBJ2-3, with D maybe TRBD2 (6 bases). The CDR3 covers 13 residues. CDR1 is GTSNPN and CDR2 is SVGIG in the germline V gene (reference sequence). The germline V and J ends were trimmed by 6 bases and 8 bases, with 18 bases remaining between them. CDR3 loop: CACTRGGKGTQYF. The CDR3 bases are TGTGCCTGTACGCGGGGTGGGAAGGGTACGCAGTATTTT.

This chain joins TRBV18 and TRBJ1-6; D is unclear. Trimming shortened V by 4 bases and J by 0 bases, and 7 bases separated the two germline ends. Germline V gene data show CDR1 as KGHSH and CDR2 as LQKENI. The CDR3 length is 15 residues. The CDR3 nucleotides are TGTGCCAGCTCACAATCGAGCTCCTATAATTCACCCCTCCACTTT. Amino acid sequence: CASSQSSSYNSPLHF.

The J gene is TRBJ1-5, the V gene TRBV11-2; D call uncertain. There are 13 residues in the CDR3. Germline V gene data show CDR1 as SGHAT and CDR2 as FQNNGV. V was pared by 5 bases and J by 5 bases, with 10 bases between. The CDR3, as DNA: TGTGCCAGCAGCCTCAGCGAGGATCAGCCCCAGCATTTT. This translates into CASSLSEDQPQHF. Full variable domain (rest looked up from reference TRBV11-2 and TRBJ1-5): EAGVAQSPRYKIIEKRQSVAFWCNPISGHATLYWYQQILGQGPKLLIQFQNNGVVDDSQLPKDRFSAERLKGVDSTLKIQPAKLEDSAVYLCASSLSEDQPQHFGDGTRLSIL.

In this sample, this clonotype turned up a few times. This chain links TRBV6-5 with TRBJ1-5; D ambiguous. CDR3 size: 13 residues. Per the germline V gene, CDR1 is MNHEY and CDR2 is SVGAGI. V was pared by 0 bases and J by 4 bases, with 4 bases between. This chain's CDR3 is CASSYSPNQPQHF. CDR3 nucleotide sequence: TGTGCCAGCAGTTACTCGCCGAATCAGCCCCAGCATTTT.

In this sample, this clonotype turned up a few times. The chain carries TRBV6-2 or TRBV6-3 and TRBJ2-7; D remains unclear. The CDR3 spans 14 residues. V was shortened by 6 bases and J by 0 bases, with 12 bases between the two germline ends. Germline loops: CDR1 MNHEY, CDR2 SVGEGT. CDR3 loop: CASSLMTTSYEQYF. The CDR3 region has the DNA TGTGCCAGCAGCCTGATGACAACCTCCTACGAGCAGTACTTC.

The chain has TRBV7-9 and TRBJ2-5; 8 bases line up with TRBD2. Looked up from germline, CDR1 is SEHNR and CDR2 is FQNEAQ (reference sequence). With V trimmed by 7 bases and J by 3 bases, 7 bases remained unmatched. The CDR3 length is 14 residues. The CDR3 loop reads CASNTFSGKETQYF. CDR3 bases: TGTGCCAGCAATACTTTTAGCGGGAAAGAGACCCAGTACTTC.

This clonotype has just a few counts. The chain combines TRBV30 with TRBJ2-2; TRBD1 might be the D (5 bases). Trimming stripped 3 bases from V and 3 bases from J, with 11 bases between. CDR1 is GTSNPN, CDR2 SVGIG, per germline (reference sequence). This CDR3 comprises 14 residues. CDR3 protein: CAWRYRLDTGELFF. In DNA form, the CDR3 reads TGTGCCTGGAGGTACAGGCTCGACACCGGGGAGCTGTTTTTT.

This chain connects TRBV6-1 to TRBJ2-1; TRBD2 is a possible D gene (6 bases). Germline CDR1 is MNHNS and CDR2 is SASEGT. Trimming took off 4 bases at V and 6 bases at J, with 16 bases between the two ends. The CDR3 totals 15 residues. This chain's CDR3 is CASSAVTSASNEQFF. Written as DNA, the CDR3 is TGTGCCAGCAGTGCGGTGACTAGTGCCTCCAATGAGCAGTTCTTC.

The count of this clonotype is one. J is TRBJ2-2 and V is TRBV30; perhaps TRBD1 as D (6 bases). V was cut by 3 bases and J by 7 bases, with 12 bases left in between. Germline lookup yields CDR1 GTSNPN and CDR2 SVGIG (reference sequence). The CDR3 runs 13 residues. In DNA form, the CDR3 reads TGTGCCTGGAGGTACAGGGCCGGCGGGGAGCTGTTTTTT. It encodes CAWRYRAGGELFF.

The gene calls are TRBV7-9 and TRBJ2-7; D is perhaps TRBD1 or TRBD2 (5 bases each). The V end lost 5 bases, the J end lost 0 bases, and 17 bases lay between the germline ends. There are 16 residues in the CDR3. Germline CDR1 reads SEHNR; CDR2 reads FQNEAQ (reference sequence). The CDR3 loop is CASSRTGTVISYEQYF. The CDR3 DNA reads as TGTGCCAGCAGCAGGACCGGGACGGTGATCTCCTACGAGCAGTACTTC.

The chain uses TRBV7-2 and TRBJ2-5; TRBD2 is a possible D gene (5 bases). Per the germline V gene, CDR1 is SGHTA and CDR2 is FQGNSA. With 5 bases removed from V and 1 base from J, the gap between germline ends came to 14 bases. The CDR3 contains 15 residues. The CDR3 bases are TGTGCCAGCAGCAGGGTTTCAGCGGCCCAAGAGACCCAGTACTTC. It yields the protein CASSRVSAAQETQYF.

This clonotype was seen only a few times. The chain links TRBV6-2 or TRBV6-3 to TRBJ1-6, with D possibly TRBD1 on 5 matching bases. CDR3 length: 16 residues. CDR1 and CDR2 (germline): MNHEY, SVGEGT. Trimming stripped 8 bases from V and 2 bases from J, with 16 bases between. Here the CDR3 DNA reads TGTGCCAGCCGAAGACAGATTATCGCCTATAATTCACCCCTCCACTTT. Translating it yields CASRRQIIAYNSPLHF.

The chain uses TRBV6-1 and TRBJ1-3, with 7 bases aligning to TRBD1. This CDR3 is 15 amino acids long. Germline-derived CDR1 and CDR2 are MNHNS and SASEGT. V lost 4 bases, J lost 0 bases, and 3 bases stayed unmatched. CDR3 nucleotides: TGTGCCAGCAGTGCCTCAGGGGGCTCTGGAAACACCATATATTTT. Translated, it gives CASSASGGSGNTIYF.